What follows are 10 T cell receptor beta chains derived from one specimen sequenced in a study of control samples from healthy donors and cancer patients. Measured with immunoSEQ multiplex PCR; TCRdb has only the in-frame clones, and not every one. The sample yields roughly 180,000 clones, just over 90% seen once. Material: blood. These receptors all come from a woman between 55 and 75 years old in good health.

This chain uses TRBV7-2 with TRBJ2-2; 8 bases align to TRBD1. The length of the CDR3 is 15 residues. Germline CDR1 and CDR2: SGHTA and FQGNSA. V was clipped by 5 bases and J by 8 bases; unmatched bases: 10. CDR3 in DNA: TGTGCCAGCAGCCCTAACCCCCAGGGGGCTGGGGAGCTGTTTTTT. This gives the protein CASSPNPQGAGELFF.

The CDR3 region has the DNA TGTGCCAGCAGCTTAGATGCGAACACCGGGGAGCTGTTTTTT. It specifies CASSLDANTGELFF. The chain carries TRBV11-3 and TRBJ2-2; D not certain. Germline V gives CDR1 SGHNT, CDR2 YENEEA. Trimming took off 0 bases at V and 0 bases at J, with 2 bases between the two ends. CDR3 size: 14 residues.

The chain links TRBV10-2 to TRBJ2-7; 11 bases are a match to TRBD2. CDR1 WSHSY and CDR2 SAAADI come from the germline V gene. There are 13 residues in the CDR3. Losses at the gene ends were 8 bases for V and 4 bases for J; bases not matched to a gene: 4. This CDR3 reads CASGLAGPYEQYF. Written as DNA, the CDR3 is TGCGCCAGCGGACTAGCGGGTCCTTACGAGCAGTACTTC.

The CDR3 here is CASSNTGGTTDGYTF. CDR3 nucleotides: TGTGCCAGCAGCAACACAGGGGGCACCACGGATGGCTACACCTTC. The rearrangement joins TRBV21-1 to TRBJ1-2; TRBD1 is taken as the D call from the table, unchecked against the DNA. TRBV21-1 is a pseudogene segment. CDR3 length: 15 residues.

The chain joins TRBV6-6 to TRBJ1-4; 9 bases agree with TRBD1. V dropped 7 bases and J dropped 5; count of bases not matched to a gene: 8. The CDR3 runs to 15 residues. Germline V CDR1 and CDR2: MNHNY, SVGAGI (reference sequence). CDR3 region: CASTLPGQGNEKLFF. The CDR3 coding sequence is TGTGCCAGCACCCTACCGGGACAGGGAAATGAAAAACTGTTTTTT.

The chain has TRBV15 and TRBJ1-1; D not certain. The germline V gene has CDR1 LNHNV and CDR2 YYDKDF (reference sequence). Deletions cut 9 bases from V and 2 bases from J, with 1 base between. This CDR3 spans 9 amino acids. CDR3 sequence: CATNTEAFF. In DNA form, the CDR3 reads TGTGCCACTAACACTGAAGCTTTCTTT.

The genes are TRBV7-9 and TRBJ1-1; no clear D gene. Trimming took 5 bases from V and 1 from J, leaving 8 bases between them. Germline-derived CDR1 and CDR2 are SEHNR and FQNEAQ (reference sequence). The CDR3 covers 13 residues. Here the CDR3 DNA reads TGTGCCAGCAGCCGGAGCGAGAACACTGAAGCTTTCTTT. Protein: CASSRSENTEAFF. The full variable domain, in which reference TRBV7-9 and TRBJ1-1 provide the parts outside the CDR3, is DTGVSQNPRHKITKRGQNVTFRCDPISEHNRLYWYRQTLGQGPEFLTYFQNEAQLEKSRLLSDRFSAERPKGSFSTLEIQRTEQGDSAMYLCASSRSENTEAFFGQGTRLTVV.

This chain uses TRBV9 with TRBJ1-3; D unresolved. CDR1 and CDR2 from the germline V gene are SGDLS and YYNGEE. V was pared by 0 bases and J by 3 bases, with 13 bases between. The CDR3 sequence is 16 residues long. The CDR3 is CASSVATGSVGNTIYF. In nucleotides, the CDR3 is TGTGCCAGCAGCGTAGCTACGGGATCGGTTGGAAACACCATATATTTT.

This chain uses TRBV7-2 with TRBJ1-1, with a weak D call TRBD1 (6 bases). V lost 4 bases to trimming and J lost 4 bases, with 10 bases between them. The CDR3 has 13 residues. The germline CDR1 and CDR2 sequences are SGHTA and FQGNSA. CDR3 amino acids: CASSSTRGTEAFF. The CDR3 coding sequence is TGTGCCAGCAGCTCGACCAGGGGCACTGAAGCTTTCTTT.

The chain employs TRBV27 and TRBJ1-5, with D tentatively TRBD1 (6 bases). The CDR3 loop spans 15 amino acids. The V gene lost 7 bases and the J gene lost 6 bases, with 19 bases spanning the gap. Germline V CDR1 and CDR2: MNHEY, SMNVEV (reference sequence). CDR3 nucleotides: TGTGCCAGCACCCTGACAGGAGTTTCGGGTCAGCCCCAGCATTTT. This encodes CASTLTGVSGQPQHF.